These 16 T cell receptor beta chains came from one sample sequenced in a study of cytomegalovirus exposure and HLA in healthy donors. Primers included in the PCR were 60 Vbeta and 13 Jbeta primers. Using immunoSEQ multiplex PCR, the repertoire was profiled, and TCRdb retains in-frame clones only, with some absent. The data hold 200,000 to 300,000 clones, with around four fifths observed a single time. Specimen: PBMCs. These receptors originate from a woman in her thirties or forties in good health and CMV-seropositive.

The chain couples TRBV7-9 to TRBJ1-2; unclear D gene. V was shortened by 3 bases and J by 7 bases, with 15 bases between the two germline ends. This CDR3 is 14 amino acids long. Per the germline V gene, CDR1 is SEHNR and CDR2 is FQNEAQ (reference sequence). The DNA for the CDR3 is TGTGCCAGCAGCTTCCCCGGGAACAACCCTGGCTACACCTTC. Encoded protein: CASSFPGNNPGYTF.

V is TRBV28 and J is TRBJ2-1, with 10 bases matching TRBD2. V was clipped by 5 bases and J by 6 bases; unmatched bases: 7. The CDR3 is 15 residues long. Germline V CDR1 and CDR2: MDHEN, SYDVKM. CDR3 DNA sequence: TGTGCCAGCAGTCTAGGAGGACTAGCGGTCAATGAGCAGTTCTTC. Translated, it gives CASSLGGLAVNEQFF.

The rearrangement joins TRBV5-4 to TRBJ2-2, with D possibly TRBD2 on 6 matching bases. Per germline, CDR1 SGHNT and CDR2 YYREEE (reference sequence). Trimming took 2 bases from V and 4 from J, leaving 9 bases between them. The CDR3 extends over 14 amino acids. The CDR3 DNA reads TGTGCCAGCAGCTTTGCGGGGCCCACCGGGGAGCTGTTTTTT. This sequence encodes CASSFAGPTGELFF.

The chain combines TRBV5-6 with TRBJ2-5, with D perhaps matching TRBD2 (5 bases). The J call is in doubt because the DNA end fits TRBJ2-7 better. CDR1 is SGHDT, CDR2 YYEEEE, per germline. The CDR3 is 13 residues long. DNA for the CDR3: TGTGCCAGCAGCGTGGACTCGAACTACGAGCAGTACTTC. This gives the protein CASSVDSNYEQYF.

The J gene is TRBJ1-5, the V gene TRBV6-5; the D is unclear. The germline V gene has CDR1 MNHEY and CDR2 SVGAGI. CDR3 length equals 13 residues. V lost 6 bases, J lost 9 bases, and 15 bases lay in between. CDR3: CASRPTKWSPQHF. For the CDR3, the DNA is TGTGCCAGCAGACCGACAAAGTGGTCGCCCCAGCATTTT.

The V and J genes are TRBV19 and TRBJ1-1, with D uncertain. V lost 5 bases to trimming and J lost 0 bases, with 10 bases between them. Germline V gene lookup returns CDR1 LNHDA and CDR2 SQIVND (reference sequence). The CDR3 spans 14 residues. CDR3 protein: CASSVGRVNTEAFF. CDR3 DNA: TGTGCCAGTAGTGTAGGGCGGGTGAACACTGAAGCTTTCTTT. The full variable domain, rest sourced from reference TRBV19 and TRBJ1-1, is DGGITQSPKYLFRKEGQNVTLSCEQNLNHDAMYWYRQDPGQGLRLIYYSQIVNDFQKGDIAEGYSVSREKKESFPLTVTSAQKNPTAFYLCASSVGRVNTEAFFGQGTRLTVV.

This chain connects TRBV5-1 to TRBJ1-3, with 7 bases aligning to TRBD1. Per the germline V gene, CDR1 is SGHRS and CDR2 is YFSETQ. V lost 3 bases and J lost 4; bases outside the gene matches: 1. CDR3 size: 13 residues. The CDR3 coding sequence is TGCGCCAGCAGCTGGGACAGCGGAAACACCATATATTTT. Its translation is CASSWDSGNTIYF.

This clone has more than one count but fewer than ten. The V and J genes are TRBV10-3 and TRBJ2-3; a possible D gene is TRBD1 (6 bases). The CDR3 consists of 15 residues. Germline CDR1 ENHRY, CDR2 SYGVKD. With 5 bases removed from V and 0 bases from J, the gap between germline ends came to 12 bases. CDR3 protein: CAISSSQGSTDTQYF. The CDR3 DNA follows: TGTGCCATCAGTTCGAGCCAGGGGAGCACAGATACGCAGTATTTT.

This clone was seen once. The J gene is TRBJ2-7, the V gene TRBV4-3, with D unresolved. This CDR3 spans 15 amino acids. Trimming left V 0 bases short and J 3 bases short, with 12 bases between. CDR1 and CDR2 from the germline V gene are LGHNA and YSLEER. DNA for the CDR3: TGCGCCAGCAGCCAAGAGATTTCGCGAGGCTACGAGCAGTACTTC. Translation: CASSQEISRGYEQYF.

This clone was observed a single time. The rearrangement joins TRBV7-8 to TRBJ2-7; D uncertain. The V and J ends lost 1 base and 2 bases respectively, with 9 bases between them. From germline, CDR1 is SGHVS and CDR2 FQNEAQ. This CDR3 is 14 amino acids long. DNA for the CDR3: TGTGCCAGCAGCTTAGTTGCAGGTCCCTACGAGCAGTACTTC. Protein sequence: CASSLVAGPYEQYF. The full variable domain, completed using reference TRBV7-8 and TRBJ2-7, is GAGVSQSPRYKVAKRGQDVALRCDPISGHVSLFWYQQALGQGPEFLTYFQNEAQLDKSGLPSDRFFAERPEGSVSTLKIQRTQQEDSAVYLCASSLVAGPYEQYFGPGTRLTVT.

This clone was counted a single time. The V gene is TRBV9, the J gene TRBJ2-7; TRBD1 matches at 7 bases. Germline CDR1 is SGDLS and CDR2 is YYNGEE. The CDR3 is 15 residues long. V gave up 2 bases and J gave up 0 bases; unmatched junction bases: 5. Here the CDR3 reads CASSVATGSSYEQYF. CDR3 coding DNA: TGTGCCAGCAGCGTGGCGACAGGGAGCTCCTACGAGCAGTACTTC.

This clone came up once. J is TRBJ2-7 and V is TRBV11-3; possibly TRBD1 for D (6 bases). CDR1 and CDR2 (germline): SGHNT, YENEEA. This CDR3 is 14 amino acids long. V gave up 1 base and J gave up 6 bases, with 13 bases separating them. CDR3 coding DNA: TGTGCCAGCAGCTTAGGGGACAACGCTGTCGAGCAGTACTTC. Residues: CASSLGDNAVEQYF. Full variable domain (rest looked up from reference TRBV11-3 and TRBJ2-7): EAGVVQSPRYKIIEKKQPVAFWCNPISGHNTLYWYLQNLGQGPELLIRYENEEAVDDSQLPKDRFSAERLKGVDSTLKIQPAELGDSAVYLCASSLGDNAVEQYFGPGTRLTVT.

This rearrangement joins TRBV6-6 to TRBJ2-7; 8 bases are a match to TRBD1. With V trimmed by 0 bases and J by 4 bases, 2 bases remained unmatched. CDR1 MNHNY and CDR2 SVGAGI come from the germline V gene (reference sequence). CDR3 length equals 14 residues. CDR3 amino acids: CASSYSDRGYEQYF. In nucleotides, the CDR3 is TGTGCCAGCAGTTACTCAGACAGGGGTTACGAGCAGTACTTC.

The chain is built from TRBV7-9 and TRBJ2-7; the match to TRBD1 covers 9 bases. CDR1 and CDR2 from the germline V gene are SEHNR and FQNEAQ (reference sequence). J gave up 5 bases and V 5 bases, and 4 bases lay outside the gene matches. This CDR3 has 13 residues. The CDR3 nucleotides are TGTGCCAGCAGCCCCGGACAGGGGAACGAGCAGTACTTC. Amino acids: CASSPGQGNEQYF.

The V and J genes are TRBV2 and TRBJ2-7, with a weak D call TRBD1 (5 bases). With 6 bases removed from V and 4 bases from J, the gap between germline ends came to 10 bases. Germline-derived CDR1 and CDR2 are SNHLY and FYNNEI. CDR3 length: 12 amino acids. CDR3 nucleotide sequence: TGTGCCAGCAGACAACAGGTTTACGAGCAGTACTTC. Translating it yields CASRQQVYEQYF.

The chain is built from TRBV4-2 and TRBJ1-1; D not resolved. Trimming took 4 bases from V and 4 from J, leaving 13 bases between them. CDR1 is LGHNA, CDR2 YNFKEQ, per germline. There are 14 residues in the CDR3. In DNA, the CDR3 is TGTGCCAGCAGCCCAGGATCGATTCCCACTGAAGCTTTCTTT. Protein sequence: CASSPGSIPTEAFF.